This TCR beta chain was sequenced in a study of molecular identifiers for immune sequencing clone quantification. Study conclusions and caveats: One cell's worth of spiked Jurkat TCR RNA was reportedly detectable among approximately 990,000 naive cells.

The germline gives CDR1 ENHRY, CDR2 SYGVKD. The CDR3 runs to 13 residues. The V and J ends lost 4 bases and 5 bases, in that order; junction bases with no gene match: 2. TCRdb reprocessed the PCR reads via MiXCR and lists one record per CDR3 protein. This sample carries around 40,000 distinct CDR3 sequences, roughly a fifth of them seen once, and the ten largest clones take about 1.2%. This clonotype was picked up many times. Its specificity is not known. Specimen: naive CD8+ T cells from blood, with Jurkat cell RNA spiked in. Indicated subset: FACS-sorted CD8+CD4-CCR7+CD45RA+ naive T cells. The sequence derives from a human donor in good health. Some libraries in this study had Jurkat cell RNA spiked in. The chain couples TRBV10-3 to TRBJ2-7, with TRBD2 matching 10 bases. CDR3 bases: TGTGCCATCAGTGTTAGCGGGAGGAACGAGCAGTACTTC. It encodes CAISVSGRNEQYF.